These 2 T cell receptor beta chains originate from one sample sequenced in a study of OX40 agonist ivuxolimab in advanced cancers. TCRdb's table, derived via immunoSEQ multiplex PCR, lists solely in-frame clones and lacks some. This table has around 64,000 clones, approximately 91% appearing once. The sample was CD4+ or CD8+ T cells sorted from blood, taken in a trial of the OX40 agonist ivuxolimab. These TCRs come from an adult with an advanced solid tumor such as melanoma, head and neck, liver or kidney cancer.

The chain links TRBV11-2 to TRBJ2-2; 8 bases match TRBD2. Germline CDR1 is SGHAT and CDR2 is FQNNGV. The V segment lost 7 bases and the J segment 5 bases; nucleotides outside the gene matches: 15. This CDR3 is 17 amino acids long. The CDR3 loop reads CASTSALGRAETGELFF. Here the CDR3 DNA reads TGTGCCAGCACCTCCGCCCTCGGGAGGGCGGAGACCGGGGAGCTGTTTTTT.

A single count supports this clone. This chain links TRBV10-3 with TRBJ2-2; 14 bases match TRBD2. This CDR3 contains 19 residues. The germline gives CDR1 ENHRY, CDR2 SYGVKD. With V trimmed by 2 bases and J by 3 bases, 8 bases remained unmatched. The DNA of the CDR3 is TGTGCCATCAGTGAGCCGGGACTAGCGGGAGATGTACACACCGGGGAGCTGTTTTTT. Its translation is CAISEPGLAGDVHTGELFF.